The 32 T cell receptor beta chains given below trace back to one sample, sequenced in a study of tumor-infiltrating lymphocytes in primary liver carcinoma. TCR beta cDNA was prepared out of roughly 490 ng total RNA by means of a constant-region primer. Slightly modified ARM-PCR, run as three nested multiplex PCR rounds, produced the TCR beta libraries. TRBV1-TRBV30 forward and Cbeta reverse primers drove the first two roughly 10-cycle rounds. From the multiplex PCR reads, TCRdb called clonotypes with MiXCR, one entry per CDR3 protein. The sample shows 330,000 or so distinct CDR3 sequences, less than 65% of them seen only once. Unsorted whole blood yielded blood RNA, and germline DNA was extracted as well. Sequences were obtained from peripheral blood. Receptors originate from a middle-aged man with primary liver carcinoma and hepatitis B virus infection.

This clonotype has at least ten counts. The genes are TRBV10-3 and TRBJ1-1; 8 nucleotides line up with TRBD1. In germline, CDR1 is ENHRY, CDR2 SYGVKD. The CDR3 length is 16 residues. The V gene end was trimmed by 2 bases and the J gene end by 2 bases; junction bases not matched to a gene: 7. The CDR3 DNA is TGTGCCATCAGTGAGAGAGGGGGGACAGGAAACACTGAAGCTTTCTTT. Translation gives CAISERGGTGNTEAFF.

This clonotype has at least ten counts. The rearrangement uses TRBV6-2 or TRBV6-3 and TRBJ2-3, with unresolved D. Trimming took 6 bases from V and 1 from J, leaving 20 bases between them. Germline lookup yields CDR1 MNHEY and CDR2 SVGEGT. The CDR3 consists of 17 residues. The CDR3 region is CASRRSARFTRTDTQYF. CDR3 nucleotide sequence: TGTGCCAGCAGACGCTCCGCCCGATTTACCCGCACAGATACGCAGTATTTT.

Comment on this clonotype: This CDR3 fails to terminate in the conserved phenylalanine or tryptophan, so it likely reflects a read error. The chain is built from TRBV5-6 and TRBJ1-1, with D hard to call. The germline gives CDR1 SGHDT, CDR2 YYEEEE. Trimming took 3 bases from V and 3 from J, leaving 6 bases between them. The CDR3 spans 12 residues. The CDR3 nucleotides are TGTGCCAGCAGCTCCCTTTACACTGAAGCTTTCTCT. Amino acids: CASSSLYTEAFS.

This clonotype occurred many times. The chain links TRBV11-2 to TRBJ2-5; 9 nucleotides align to TRBD1. Losses at the gene ends were 6 bases for V and 3 bases for J; bases not matched to a gene: 5. The germline gives CDR1 SGHAT, CDR2 FQNNGV. The CDR3 loop spans 14 amino acids. CDR3 region: CASREGQGEETQYF. For the CDR3, the DNA is TGTGCCAGCAGGGAGGGACAGGGAGAAGAGACCCAGTACTTC.

On this clonotype: Because the CDR3 is missing its conserved closing phenylalanine or tryptophan, this is likely a read error. This chain joins TRBV6-2 or TRBV6-3 and TRBJ1-2, with 7 bases identical to TRBD1. Germline V gene sequence: CDR1 MNHEY, CDR2 SVGEGT. V lost 0 bases to trimming and J lost 8 bases; unmatched junction nucleotides: 3. The CDR3 sequence is 13 residues long. The CDR3 loop reads CASSYSTGYGYTI. The CDR3 DNA sequence: TGTGCCAGCAGTTACTCGACAGGGTACGGCTACACCATC.

Points on this clonotype: This may be a read error, as it is one base from a much larger clone. The chain uses TRBV7-8 and TRBJ2-3, with D unclear. Germline loops: CDR1 SGHVS, CDR2 FQNEAQ. V was cut by 1 base and J by 5 bases, with 10 bases left in between. CDR3 length: 14 residues. The CDR3 nucleotides read TGTGCCAGCAGCTTAGTTGGAATCATAGATACGCAGTATTTT. This gives the protein CASSLVGIIDTQYF.

Concerning this clonotype: Here the CDR3 omits its conserved ending phenylalanine or tryptophan, so a read error is the likely source. Because the CDR3's place on the DNA is in doubt, the DNA is left out and the CDR3 is given as listed by TCRdb. CDR3 residues: CASSWSQNTGELSS. The chain links TRBV11-2 to TRBJ2-2. The germline V gene encodes CDR1 SGHAT and CDR2 FQNNGV. Termini included, the CDR3 measures 14 amino acids.

Points on this clonotype: The final CDR3 position lacks the conserved phenylalanine or tryptophan, pointing to a likely read error. The V call is TRBV4-1, the J call TRBJ2-3, with D maybe TRBD1 (5 bases). Trimming shortened V by 1 base and J by 6 bases, and 11 bases separated the two germline ends. The CDR3 loop spans 14 amino acids. Germline V gene sequence: CDR1 MGHRA, CDR2 YSYEKL. The CDR3, as DNA: TGCGCCAGCAGCCAAGGGGGCTGGTCCGATACGCAGTATTAT. This gives the protein CASSQGGWSDTQYY.

Of note for this clonotype: A much larger clone differs by one base, so this may be a read error. V usage is TRBV6-2 or TRBV6-3 and J usage is TRBJ2-3; D is ambiguous. The CDR3 has 13 amino acids. Germline CDR1 and CDR2: MNHEY and SVGEGT. CDR3 in amino acids: CASSYGRADTQCF. CDR3 nucleotide sequence: TGTGCCAGCAGTTATGGCAGAGCAGATACGCAGTGTTTT.

This clonotype was counted ten times or more. V gene TRBV4-1 combines with J gene TRBJ1-3; 8 positions match TRBD1. Germline-derived CDR1 and CDR2 are MGHRA and YSYEKL. Trimming removed 2 bases from V and 0 bases from J; junction bases left unmatched: 15. The CDR3 totals 20 residues. The chain's CDR3 is CASSQPPAVEGQASGNTIYF. The CDR3 region has the DNA TGCGCCAGCAGCCAACCCCCCGCCGTCGAGGGACAGGCCTCTGGAAACACCATATATTTT.

The chain employs TRBV6-2 or TRBV6-3 and TRBJ2-2; 7 bases match TRBD2. Germline CDR1 reads MNHEY; CDR2 reads SVGEGT. The CDR3 sequence is 18 residues long. Germline trimming cut 2 bases from V and 3 bases from J; bases unmatched to any gene: 12. The CDR3, as DNA: TGTGCCAGCAGTTACAAGCCCAGACCCCGGGGGGACACCGGGGAGCTGTTTTTT. It translates to CASSYKPRPRGDTGELFF.

About this clonotype: Just one base apart from a much larger clone, this may be a read error. The CDR3 DNA is TGTGCCAGCAGACCACCGAGGACGGACGGAGAGACCCAGTACTTC. It encodes CASRPPRTDGETQYF. The rearrangement links TRBV28 to TRBJ2-5; D remains unclear. In germline, CDR1 is MDHEN, CDR2 SYDVKM. The germline V and J ends were trimmed by 6 bases and 4 bases, with 18 bases remaining between them. The CDR3 loop spans 15 amino acids.

The chain carries TRBV11-1 and TRBJ2-1; TRBD2 matches at 14 bases. Trimming at V came to 5 bases and at J to 5 bases, leaving 8 bases not matched to a gene. There are 17 residues in the CDR3. CDR1 and CDR2 from the germline V gene are SGHAT and FQDESV (reference sequence). CDR3 amino acids: CASSLGLAGEADNEQFF. CDR3 nucleotides: TGTGCCAGCAGCCTGGGACTAGCGGGAGAAGCTGACAATGAGCAGTTCTTC.

This clonotype has more than one count but fewer than ten. This chain connects TRBV6-2 or TRBV6-3 to TRBJ2-1; 7 nucleotides align to TRBD2. The V segment lost 6 bases and the J segment 3 bases; nucleotides outside the gene matches: 8. This CDR3 has 15 amino acids. Germline CDR1 and CDR2: MNHEY and SVGEGT. The chain's CDR3 is CASRTLLAVYNEQFF. DNA of the CDR3: TGTGCCAGCAGGACGCTCCTAGCGGTCTACAATGAGCAGTTCTTC.

This clonotype came up a few times. A read error may be the cause here, since a much bigger clone is one base away. The chain links TRBV5-5 to TRBJ2-2, with D perhaps TRBD2 (6 bases). With 6 bases removed from V and 6 bases from J, the gap between germline ends came to 12 bases. CDR3 length: 13 amino acids. Germline values: CDR1 SGHKS, CDR2 YYEKEE (reference sequence). DNA of the CDR3: TGTGCCAGCAACTGGGGGGACCCCGGGGAGCTGTTTTTT. Residues: CASNWGDPGELFF. Looking up the rest from reference TRBV5-5 and TRBJ2-2 gives the full variable domain: DAGVTQSPTHLIKTRGQQVTLRCSPISGHKSVSWYQQVLGQGPQFIFQYYEKEERGRGNFPDRFSARQFPNYSSELNVNALLLGDSALYLCASNWGDPGELFFGEGSRLTVL.

This clonotype has more than one count but fewer than ten. The CDR3 DNA is TGTGCCAGCAGTTTAGTTAGCGTTAAGACCCAGTACTTC. Its protein product is CASSLVSVKTQYF. The chain couples TRBV12-3 or TRBV12-4 to TRBJ2-5, with a possible D match to TRBD2 (5 bases). V lost 1 base to trimming and J lost 6 bases, with 9 bases between them. This CDR3 is built from 13 residues.

As to this clonotype: This may be a read error, as it is one base from a much larger clone. The V and J genes are TRBV6-2 or TRBV6-3 and TRBJ1-1; TRBD1 might be the D (5 bases). Germline CDR1 reads MNHEY; CDR2 reads SVGEGT. This CDR3 comprises 13 residues. Deletions cut 3 bases from V and 7 bases from J, with 12 bases between. The CDR3 is CASSYKWGLEAFF. The CDR3 DNA reads TGTGCCAGCAGTTATAAGTGGGGCCTTGAAGCTTTCTTT.

This clonotype was detected ten times or more. This chain uses TRBV11-1 with TRBJ2-2, with TRBD2 matching 15 bases. Trimming cost V 5 bases and J 5 bases; bases outside gene matches: 6. The CDR3 totals 17 residues. CDR1 is SGHAT and CDR2 is FQDESV in the germline V gene (reference sequence). CDR3 in amino acids: CASSPGLAGGGTGELFF. CDR3 coding DNA: TGTGCCAGCAGCCCGGGACTAGCGGGAGGCGGGACCGGGGAGCTGTTTTTT.

The rearrangement joins TRBV12-3 or TRBV12-4 to TRBJ2-1; the match to TRBD2 covers 13 bases. Trimming took 4 bases from V and 15 from J; bases not matched to a gene: 9. The CDR3 has 14 residues. DNA of the CDR3: TGTGCCAGCAGTTCAGGGACTAGCGGGGCGAAACGGTTCTTC. This encodes CASSSGTSGAKRFF.

On this clonotype itself: The germline gene is not matched at one end of the junction; a read error may be the cause. The chain couples TRBV4-3 to TRBJ2-1, with D uncertain. There are 12 residues in the CDR3. In germline, CDR1 is LGHNA, CDR2 YSLEER. The CDR3 sequence is CASSQDGYGQFF. In nucleotides, the CDR3 is TGTGCCAGCAGCCAAGATGGGTATGGGCAGTTCTTC.

On this clonotype itself: This may be a read error, as it is one base from a much larger clone. The chain is built from TRBV5-5 and TRBJ2-7; 7 bases map to TRBD1. Germline V lookup: CDR1 SGHKS, CDR2 YYEKEE (reference sequence). The CDR3 length is 15 residues. The trim removed 3 bases at V and 9 bases at J, leaving 15 bases unmatched. This CDR3 reads CASSSRGKTGAAQYF. The CDR3 DNA follows: TGTGCCAGCAGCTCCCGTGGAAAAACAGGGGCGGCGCAGTACTTC.

This clonotype has more than one count but fewer than ten. The rearrangement links TRBV6-2 or TRBV6-3 to TRBJ2-3; the D gene is possibly TRBD2 (6 bases). The CDR3 extends over 16 amino acids. CDR1 and CDR2 from the germline V gene are MNHEY and SVGEGT. Trimming removed 7 bases at V and 7 bases at J, with 24 bases between. The CDR3 DNA reads TGTGCCAGCACCGACATGGCCTCGACTAGAAAGTATACGCAGTATTTT. This translates into CASTDMASTRKYTQYF.

This clonotype was detected ten times or more. The chain uses TRBV10-3 and TRBJ2-7; D may correspond to TRBD1 or TRBD2 (5 bases each). CDR1 is ENHRY and CDR2 is SYGVKD in the germline V gene. V lost 2 bases to trimming and J lost 2 bases, with 13 bases between them. The CDR3 consists of 15 residues. The CDR3 protein is CAISEPSGTTYEQYF. CDR3 bases: TGTGCCATCAGTGAGCCTTCCGGGACCACCTACGAGCAGTACTTC.

Points on this clonotype: This may be a read error, as it is one base from a much larger clone. The chain employs TRBV29-1 and TRBJ2-5, with D tentatively TRBD1 (5 bases). This CDR3 has 12 residues. Germline V gives CDR1 SQVTM, CDR2 ANQGSEA. V was trimmed by 7 bases and J by 5 bases, leaving 14 bases between them. CDR3 protein: CSAGRARETQYF. DNA of the CDR3: TGCAGCGCTGGCAGGGCGCGGGAGACCCAGTACTTC. The full variable domain, rest sourced from reference TRBV29-1 and TRBJ2-5, is SAVISQKPSRDICQRGTSLTIQCQVDSQVTMMFWYRQQPGQSLTLIATANQGSEATYESGFVIDKFPISRPNLTFSTLTVSNMSPEDSSIYLCSAGRARETQYFGPGTRLLVL.

At least ten counts were recorded for this clonotype. The chain has TRBV11-2 and TRBJ1-2; no clear D. This CDR3 spans 13 amino acids. V was cut by 8 bases and J by 0 bases, with 10 bases left in between. Germline CDR1 SGHAT, CDR2 FQNNGV. CDR3 coding DNA: TGTGCCAGCCGCGGGCTTACTAACTATGGCTACACCTTC. Amino acids: CASRGLTNYGYTF.

This clonotype came up many times. V usage is TRBV4-3 and J usage is TRBJ1-1; a possible D gene is TRBD1 (6 bases). The CDR3 covers 15 residues. Per germline, CDR1 LGHNA and CDR2 YSLEER. V was clipped by 0 bases and J by 11 bases, with 19 bases between them. CDR3 loop: CASSQETPGVGRAFF. The CDR3 DNA reads TGCGCCAGCAGCCAAGAGACGCCAGGGGTGGGGAGGGCTTTCTTT.

Note on this clonotype: Lacking the conserved final phenylalanine or tryptophan, this CDR3 likely reflects a read error. The chain carries TRBV11-2 and TRBJ2-4, with TRBD2 identical over 7 bases. The CDR3 is 18 residues long. V trimming: 0 bases; J trimming: 3 bases; junction bases outside the gene matches: 11. Germline V lookup: CDR1 SGHAT, CDR2 FQNNGV. The CDR3 region is CASSLEDRRESGKNIQYL. The CDR3 region has the DNA TGTGCCAGCAGCTTAGAAGACCGGCGGGAGTCTGGCAAAAACATTCAGTACCTC.

The DNA for the CDR3 is TGCGCCAGCAGCTTGGACAGTACGAACACTGAAGCTTTCTTT. This sequence encodes CASSLDSTNTEAFF. The V call is TRBV5-1, the J call TRBJ1-1; no firm D call. Germline assignment: CDR1 SGHRS and CDR2 YFSETQ. The CDR3 length is 14 residues. V lost 0 bases and J lost 1, with 7 bases in between. The variable domain in full, with the rest retrieved from reference TRBV5-1 and TRBJ1-1, is KAGVTQTPRYLIKTRGQQVTLSCSPISGHRSVSWYQQTPGQGLQFLFEYFSETQRNKGNFPGRFSGRQFSNSRSEMNVSTLELGDSALYLCASSLDSTNTEAFFGQGTRLTVV.

This chain links TRBV6-6 with TRBJ2-1, with a weak D call TRBD2 (6 bases). V gave up 5 bases and J gave up 9 bases, with 20 bases separating them. The CDR3 consists of 15 residues. Germline V CDR1 and CDR2: MNHNY, SVGAGI (reference sequence). The CDR3 DNA follows: TGTGCCAGCAGTCCTGGGAGGACATCTGGGGGTGAGCAGTTCTTC. It is translated as CASSPGRTSGGEQFF.

This chain uses TRBV11-2 with TRBJ2-3; no clear D. V was shortened by 1 base and J by 2 bases, with 13 bases between the two germline ends. The CDR3 loop spans 16 amino acids. Germline V gene lookup returns CDR1 SGHAT and CDR2 FQNNGV. CDR3: CASSLALMPVTDTQYF. CDR3 coding DNA: TGTGCCAGCAGCTTAGCACTGATGCCCGTCACAGATACGCAGTATTTT.

This sequence joins TRBV5-1 and TRBJ1-1; 7 bases match TRBD1. Germline assignment: CDR1 SGHRS and CDR2 YFSETQ. The trim removed 4 bases at V and 0 bases at J, leaving 6 bases unmatched. This CDR3 has 15 residues. The DNA for the CDR3 is TGCGCCAGCAGCCCAGACAGGGCTCTGAACACTGAAGCTTTCTTT. Its protein is CASSPDRALNTEAFF.

A note on this clonotype: The junction differs from germline at one of its ends, possibly a read error. This chain joins TRBV11-3 and TRBJ1-1; unclear D gene. Germline V gene lookup returns CDR1 SGHNT and CDR2 YENEEA. This CDR3 is 13 amino acids long. The CDR3 DNA sequence: TGCGCCAGCAGCGGGTCCCGAAGCACTGAAGCTTTCTTT. It translates to CASSGSRSTEAFF.